Detailed here is one T cell receptor (beta chain). Since a far larger clone is one base different, this is likely a read error. Time point reported: after trial treatment. The treatment here: LDRT plus nivolumab, ipilimumab, low-dose cyclophosphamide and aspirin (RACIN trial). This sample is drawn from a study of low-dose radiotherapy and immunotherapy resistance in tumors. Overall study: Each patient was administered nivolumab intravenously at 240 mg, which was a flat dose, every two weeks, along with intravenous ipilimumab at 1 mg/kg every six weeks.

The germline V gene encodes CDR1 SGHAT and CDR2 FQNNGV. The CDR3 consists of 15 residues. With 3 bases clipped from V and 7 bases from J, the junction kept 11 bases outside the gene matches. Covering alpha and beta chains, TRAV- and TRBV-specific primers were used for the first-strand cDNA. The PCR that amplified TCRs ran for around 22 cycles, relying on a constant-region primer and a V-primer adapter. A single record per CDR3 protein comes from TCRdb applying MiXCR to the reads. The sample yields about 100,000 distinct CDR3 sequences, 20% seen once. This clonotype originated in a male donor with prostate cancer. This rearrangement joins TRBV11-2 to TRBJ2-7; TRBD2 matches at 8 bases. The material sequenced was PBMCs, taken after low-dose radiotherapy plus immunotherapy. As DNA, the CDR3 is TGTGCCAGCAGCTTTGCGGGGGGAGGGTCCAATGAGCAGTACTTC. Encoded protein: CASSFAGGGSNEQYF.